One and the same sample provided the 32 T cell receptor beta chains below, sequenced in a study of blood T cell repertoires in COVID-19. TCRdb keeps only in-frame clones here, not all; method: immunoSEQ multiplex PCR. This sample yields 30,000 or so clones, of which roughly 86% are seen a single time; roughly two fifths belongs to the top ten. Material for sequencing was peripheral blood. Receptors originate from a man of 80 years or more with active or convalescent COVID-19.

The V call is TRBV19, the J call TRBJ2-3; perhaps TRBD1 as D (6 bases). Trimming took off 5 bases at V and 6 bases at J, with 18 bases between the two ends. Looked up from germline, CDR1 is LNHDA and CDR2 is SQIVND (reference sequence). The CDR3 is 15 residues long. This chain's CDR3 is CASSPLTGHLDTQYF. CDR3 sequence (DNA): TGTGCCAGTAGTCCCCTGACAGGTCATTTGGATACGCAGTATTTT. The entire variable domain, with the rest obtained from reference TRBV19 and TRBJ2-3, is as follows: DGGITQSPKYLFRKEGQNVTLSCEQNLNHDAMYWYRQDPGQGLRLIYYSQIVNDFQKGDIAEGYSVSREKKESFPLTVTSAQKNPTAFYLCASSPLTGHLDTQYFGPGTRLTVL.

This clone was seen more than once but under ten times. The rearrangement links TRBV19 to TRBJ2-7; TRBD1 matches 7 bases. V was clipped by 5 bases and J by 10 bases; unmatched bases: 11. CDR3 length: 13 residues. CDR1 is LNHDA and CDR2 is SQIVND in the germline V gene (reference sequence). The CDR3 loop is CASSPGTEPLQYF. DNA for the CDR3: TGTGCCAGTAGTCCGGGGACAGAGCCCCTACAGTACTTC.

The CDR3, as DNA: TGTGCCTGGAGTTGGGCAGGGACAGGGACTCACGAGCAGTACTTC. This translates into CAWSWAGTGTHEQYF. The gene calls are TRBV30 and TRBJ2-7; 9 nucleotides align to TRBD1. CDR1 is GTSNPN and CDR2 is SVGIG in the germline V gene (reference sequence). The CDR3 runs to 15 residues. Losses at the gene ends were 2 bases for V and 5 bases for J; bases not matched to a gene: 10. The entire variable domain, with the rest obtained from reference TRBV30 and TRBJ2-7, is as follows: SQTIHQWPATLVQPVGSPLSLECTVEGTSNPNLYWYRQAAGRGLQLLFYSVGIGQISSEVPQNLSASRPQDRQFILSSKKLLLSDSGFYLCAWSWAGTGTHEQYFGPGTRLTVT.

This clone was recorded a few times. The CDR3 spells CASLPNSRRYYGYTF. Here the CDR3 DNA reads TGTGCCAGCCTGCCTAACAGTCGTCGGTACTATGGCTACACCTTC. The chain carries TRBV6-5 and TRBJ1-2; D gene ambiguous. V was pared by 8 bases and J by 3 bases, with 19 bases between. CDR1 MNHEY and CDR2 SVGAGI come from the germline V gene. This CDR3 comprises 15 residues.

The rearrangement links TRBV27 to TRBJ1-6, with D unresolved. The V gene lost 1 base and the J gene lost 7 bases, with 8 bases spanning the gap. Germline CDR1 reads MNHEY; CDR2 reads SMNVEV (reference sequence). CDR3 length equals 14 residues. The CDR3 sequence is CASSLFGVNSPLHF. The DNA for the CDR3 is TGTGCCAGCAGTTTATTCGGTGTGAATTCACCCCTCCACTTT.

V gene TRBV3-1 (or the pseudogene TRBV3-2) combines with J gene TRBJ1-2; D unresolved. Trimming removed 0 bases at V and 8 bases at J, with 10 bases between. This CDR3 has 13 residues. CDR1 is LGHDT, CDR2 YNNKEL, per germline (reference sequence). The CDR3 spells CASSQEVGRGYTF. The CDR3 region has the DNA TGTGCCAGCAGCCAAGAGGTGGGGAGAGGCTACACCTTC.

This clone was seen just once. This rearrangement joins TRBV19 to TRBJ2-5; D is undetermined. The CDR3 extends over 14 amino acids. The V end lost 3 bases, the J end lost 4 bases, and 12 bases lay between the germline ends. Germline loops: CDR1 LNHDA, CDR2 SQIVND (reference sequence). The CDR3 nucleotides read TGTGCCAGTAGTATCCCTGCGGTCCCAGAGACCCAGTACTTC. It codes for CASSIPAVPETQYF.

The V call is TRBV6-2 or TRBV6-3, the J call TRBJ2-2, with 11 bases that match TRBD2. V shed 2 bases and J 2 bases; nucleotides not matched to a gene: 4. CDR3 length: 17 residues. Per germline, CDR1 MNHEY and CDR2 SVGEGT. As DNA, the CDR3 is TGTGCCAGCAGTTACCCCACTAGCGGGAGTAACACCGGGGAGCTGTTTTTT. Amino acid sequence: CASSYPTSGSNTGELFF.

This chain uses TRBV6-4 with TRBJ2-5; 8 bases match TRBD1. The CDR3 consists of 15 residues. Losses at the gene ends were 7 bases for V and 5 bases for J; bases not matched to a gene: 12. Germline-derived CDR1 and CDR2 are MRHNA and SNTAGT. CDR3 in amino acids: CASMWAGGRWETQYF. The CDR3, as DNA: TGTGCCAGCATGTGGGCAGGGGGCCGTTGGGAGACCCAGTACTTC.

V and J are TRBV5-4 and TRBJ2-3, with 13 nucleotides matching TRBD2. The V gene's germline CDR1 is SGHNT and CDR2 YYREEE (reference sequence). The J segment lost 4 bases and the V segment lost 4 bases, leaving 6 bases of the junction unmatched. The CDR3 has 16 residues. CDR3 residues: CASSPRTSGSADTQYF. The DNA for the CDR3 is TGTGCCAGCAGCCCGAGGACTAGCGGGAGCGCAGATACGCAGTATTTT.

The chain links TRBV2 to TRBJ1-2; TRBD1 is a possible D gene (6 bases). From germline, CDR1 is SNHLY and CDR2 FYNNEI. V was pared by 2 bases and J by 0 bases, with 7 bases between. The CDR3 runs 14 residues. CDR3: CASSETGTNYGYTF. The CDR3 nucleotides are TGTGCCAGCAGTGAAACAGGGACTAACTATGGCTACACCTTC. Full variable domain (outside the CDR3, taken from reference TRBV2 and TRBJ1-2): EPEVTQTPSHQVTQMGQEVILRCVPISNHLYFYWYRQILGQKVEFLVSFYNNEISEKSEIFDDQFSVERPDGSNFTLKIRSTKLEDSAMYFCASSETGTNYGYTFGSGTRLTVV.

The rearrangement uses TRBV6-5 and TRBJ2-1; 10 bases are a match to TRBD2. CDR3 length: 15 amino acids. The germline V gene has CDR1 MNHEY and CDR2 SVGAGI. Losses at the gene ends were 3 bases for V and 7 bases for J; bases not matched to a gene: 6. The CDR3 nucleotides read TGTGCCAGCAGTTATGTCCTAGCGGGAGCTAATGAGCAGTTCTTC. Translation: CASSYVLAGANEQFF.

The J gene is TRBJ2-6, the V gene TRBV2, with D perhaps TRBD1 (6 bases). The CDR3 is made up of 15 amino acids. The germline V gene has CDR1 SNHLY and CDR2 FYNNEI. Between the trimmed V and J ends, which lost 6 bases and 0 bases, there was a span of 9 bases. DNA of the CDR3: TGTGCCAGCAGGACAGGACACTCTGGGGCCAACGTCCTGACTTTC. Translation: CASRTGHSGANVLTF.

CDR3 nucleotides: TGTGCCAGCAGCCCCGGGGGACCACTCACAGATACGCAGTATTTT. Protein product: CASSPGGPLTDTQYF. V usage is TRBV7-2 and J usage is TRBJ2-3, with a weak D call TRBD2 (6 bases). The V gene lost 5 bases and the J gene lost 2 bases, with 14 bases spanning the gap. Looked up from germline, CDR1 is SGHTA and CDR2 is FQGNSA. This CDR3 has 15 residues.

CDR3 nucleotide sequence: TGTGCCAGCAGCTTAGGCACGGGAGAAAACACCATATATTTT. Translating gives CASSLGTGENTIYF. This chain links TRBV7-9 with TRBJ1-3; D call uncertain. The CDR3 spans 14 residues. Trimming removed 1 base from V and 6 bases from J, with 10 bases in between. The germline V gene encodes CDR1 SEHNR and CDR2 FQNEAQ (reference sequence).

The chain employs TRBV10-3 and TRBJ2-7; D is possibly TRBD2 (5 bases). V was shortened by 4 bases and J by 1 base, with 11 bases between the two germline ends. The CDR3 is 14 residues long. CDR1 and CDR2 (germline): ENHRY, SYGVKD. This chain's CDR3 is CAISVRVGSYEQYF. The CDR3 nucleotides are TGTGCCATCAGTGTGCGGGTGGGGTCCTACGAGCAGTACTTC.

The CDR3 here is CASSWDSSADTQYF. For the CDR3, the DNA is TGTGCCAGCAGCTGGGACTCTTCGGCAGATACGCAGTATTTT. The rearrangement links TRBV9 to TRBJ2-3, with a tentative D call TRBD2 (6 bases). V lost 4 bases and J 4 bases, leaving 13 bases between the germline ends. The CDR3 has 14 residues. The germline V gene has CDR1 SGDLS and CDR2 YYNGEE. The full variable domain, completed using reference TRBV9 and TRBJ2-3, is DSGVTQTPKHLITATGQRVTLRCSPRSGDLSVYWYQQSLDQGLQFLIQYYNGEERAKGNILERFSAQQFPDLHSELNLSSLELGDSALYFCASSWDSSADTQYFGPGTRLTVL.

This clone has a single count. The chain links TRBV13 to TRBJ2-2, with 8 nucleotides matching TRBD1. Germline V gene lookup returns CDR1 PRHDT and CDR2 FYEKMQ (reference sequence). The length of the CDR3 is 15 residues. V shed 5 bases and J 2 bases; nucleotides not matched to a gene: 4. CDR3 nucleotides: TGTGCCAGCAGCAGAGGACAGGGTAACACCGGGGAGCTGTTTTTT. Its protein product is CASSRGQGNTGELFF.

This chain connects TRBV7-9 to TRBJ1-5; 9 bases map to TRBD1. Germline trimming cut 5 bases from V and 2 bases from J; bases unmatched to any gene: 4. Germline assignment: CDR1 SEHNR and CDR2 FQNEAQ (reference sequence). This CDR3 comprises 15 residues. The CDR3 loop is CASSLGDRGNQPQHF. The CDR3 nucleotides read TGTGCCAGCAGCCTGGGGGACAGGGGCAATCAGCCCCAGCATTTT.

V and J are TRBV28 and TRBJ2-7; TRBD2 might be the D (6 bases). CDR1 is MDHEN and CDR2 is SYDVKM in the germline V gene. The CDR3 runs 16 residues. The V and J ends lost 4 bases and 4 bases respectively, with 20 bases between them. The CDR3 reads CASSSLSGLRQYEQYF. CDR3 nucleotide sequence: TGTGCCAGCAGTTCCTTGTCGGGACTTCGTCAATACGAGCAGTACTTC.

This clone appeared once. The V call is TRBV7-2, the J call TRBJ2-2; D is unresolved. CDR3 length: 17 residues. The V and J ends lost 1 base and 3 bases respectively, with 15 bases between them. Germline CDR1 SGHTA, CDR2 FQGNSA. CDR3 sequence: CASSLVRDTLYTGELFF. As DNA, the CDR3 is TGTGCCAGCAGCTTAGTTCGTGACACCCTGTACACCGGGGAGCTGTTTTTT.

This chain links TRBV10-3 with TRBJ2-1; 8 nucleotides agree with TRBD2. This CDR3 spans 17 amino acids. Trimming cost V 4 bases and J 2 bases; bases outside gene matches: 10. Germline CDR1 and CDR2: ENHRY and SYGVKD. CDR3 region: CAISGKPGTSPYNEQFF. The CDR3 coding sequence is TGTGCCATCAGTGGGAAGCCCGGGACTAGTCCCTACAATGAGCAGTTCTTC.

This rearrangement joins TRBV6-6 to TRBJ2-7; TRBD1 matches 7 bases. Germline CDR1 is MNHNY and CDR2 is SVGAGI (reference sequence). Unmatched junction bases numbered 0, after V lost 2 bases and J lost 5 bases. The CDR3 runs 12 residues. The CDR3 here is CASSYQGDEQYF. CDR3 nucleotides: TGTGCCAGCAGTTACCAGGGGGACGAGCAGTACTTC.

The chain links TRBV4-3 to TRBJ1-2, with D unresolved. The CDR3 has 15 amino acids. Trimming took off 0 bases at V and 0 bases at J, with 8 bases between the two ends. Germline CDR1 reads LGHNA; CDR2 reads YSLEER. The CDR3 here is CASSQDKTANYGYTF. The CDR3 nucleotides read TGCGCCAGCAGCCAAGATAAAACAGCTAACTATGGCTACACCTTC.

The CDR3 DNA reads TGTGCCAGCAGCTTAGTGGGAGGCGGCAATGAGCAGTTCTTC. This sequence encodes CASSLVGGGNEQFF. The chain combines TRBV11-2 with TRBJ2-1; D is perhaps TRBD2 (6 bases). Deletions cut 1 base from V and 6 bases from J, with 10 bases between. The CDR3 runs 14 residues. Germline V gene data show CDR1 as SGHAT and CDR2 as FQNNGV.

The V gene is TRBV4-3, the J gene TRBJ1-1, with a weak D call TRBD1 (6 bases). Trimming shortened V by 0 bases and J by 5 bases, and 10 bases separated the two germline ends. Germline values: CDR1 LGHNA, CDR2 YSLEER. The CDR3 totals 14 residues. DNA for the CDR3: TGCGCCAGCAGCCAAGATAGTAGGGGGACTGAAGCTTTCTTT. This sequence encodes CASSQDSRGTEAFF.

This clone was seen just once. CDR3 sequence (DNA): TGTGCCACCAGTGATCGCGGGACTAGCGGGAGAGGAGCCGGGGAGCTGTTTTTT. Translation: CATSDRGTSGRGAGELFF. The chain has TRBV24-1 and TRBJ2-2, with 14 bases aligning to TRBD2. J was trimmed by 6 bases and V by 3 bases; bases with no gene match: 8. The CDR3 is 18 residues long. Germline V gene sequence: CDR1 KGHDR, CDR2 SFDVKD.

This chain joins TRBV19 and TRBJ1-4; TRBD1 matches at 7 bases. The CDR3 runs 18 residues. Germline V gene sequence: CDR1 LNHDA, CDR2 SQIVND (reference sequence). Losses at the gene ends were 0 bases for V and 5 bases for J; bases not matched to a gene: 12. The DNA for the CDR3 is TGTGCCAGTAGTATAGATCCCCTGGTCGCAGGGGGGAATGAAAAACTGTTTTTT. This gives the protein CASSIDPLVAGGNEKLFF.

The chain is built from TRBV7-9 and TRBJ2-1; D unclear. The CDR3 spans 16 residues. Germline CDR1 and CDR2: SEHNR and FQNEAQ (reference sequence). V lost 2 bases, J lost 0 bases, and 11 bases lay in between. CDR3: CASSLYSLSSYNEQFF. The CDR3 DNA sequence: TGTGCCAGCAGCTTATACTCATTATCCTCCTACAATGAGCAGTTCTTC.

The V call is TRBV19, the J call TRBJ1-5; maybe TRBD1 (6 bases). Germline assignment: CDR1 LNHDA and CDR2 SQIVND (reference sequence). V was clipped by 11 bases and J by 7 bases, with 15 bases between them. This CDR3 has 12 amino acids. CDR3 DNA sequence: TGTGCCGGAAACAGGGATGGGCAGCCCCAGCATTTT. Translation: CAGNRDGQPQHF. Variable domain in full (rest from reference TRBV19 and TRBJ1-5): DGGITQSPKYLFRKEGQNVTLSCEQNLNHDAMYWYRQDPGQGLRLIYYSQIVNDFQKGDIAEGYSVSREKKESFPLTVTSAQKNPTAFYLCAGNRDGQPQHFGDGTRLSIL.

This rearrangement joins TRBV30 to TRBJ2-1; tentatively, D is TRBD2 (5 bases). With 0 bases removed from V and 6 bases from J, the gap between germline ends came to 15 bases. Germline V CDR1 and CDR2: GTSNPN, SVGIG (reference sequence). CDR3 length equals 15 residues. The DNA for the CDR3 is TGTGCCTGGAGTGTACCCGGGATGTTGGGCAATGAGCAGTTCTTC. Translated: CAWSVPGMLGNEQFF.

The rearrangement joins TRBV7-3 to TRBJ2-6, with a tentative D call TRBD1 (5 bases). This CDR3 spans 16 amino acids. Germline loops: CDR1 SGHTA, CDR2 FQGTGA. V was pared by 4 bases and J by 1 base, with 11 bases between. The CDR3 DNA is TGTGCCAGCAGCTCAGGGTATGCGTCTGGGGCCAACGTCCTGACTTTC. Protein product: CASSSGYASGANVLTF.